This T cell receptor beta chain was identified in a study of T cell responses to AZD1222 COVID-19 vaccine (dated by TCRdb to the early 2020s). Notes on the research overall: A total of approximately 250 trial participants underwent TCR sequencing, of whom some 200 had received two doses of AZD1222 and about 25 had received two doses of the MenACWY control vaccine. Trial participants were enrolled by age into 18-55, 56-69 and 70-plus year subgroups, with approximately 160, 26 and 62 TCR-sequenced participants respectively. Results the study describes overall, beyond this receptor: Conclusions about previously exposed vaccinees were limited because only six AZD1222 recipients were SARS-CoV-2 seropositive at baseline. No day 14 peak-response samples were available, so repertoires were characterized only after the peak T cell response. Participants were mostly white British, with more females than males. The authors suggested clonal diversity may have been underestimated. The 56-69-year group was small, and its depth increase did not reach significance, likely because of low power. After two AZD1222 doses, spike-specific TCR breadth and depth were significantly higher than at day 0 and than in MenACWY recipients. CD4 TCRs associated with the vaccine covered the entire spike protein, and the dominant responses were in regions 160-218 and 743-854. Reportedly, almost half of the unique spike-specific TCRs recognized epitopes lying outside the regions that are mutated in the B.1.351 and B.1.1.7 variants.

The CDR3 regions of human TCRbeta chains were subjected to immunosequencing. In the source study's methods: TCRs in the repertoires were compared against a reference library of SARS-CoV-2-specific TCRs that had been generated with the MIRA antigen-specificity platform. Breadth meant the fraction of unique TCRs that were SARS-CoV-2-associated, whereas depth meant the fraction of total T cells that were SARS-CoV-2-associated. Each spike-specific TCR was assigned to its reactive spike region and to a CD4 or CD8 class using the MIRA data. Log10-transformed breadth and depth values were compared by one-way ANOVA with Sidak's multiple comparisons tests. The table comes from immuneACCESS by way of TCRdb, which keeps in-frame sequences with V and J called. Part of the clones is missing from these tables; in studies checked, under half for an unresolved V gene and the rest for unknown reasons. V and J calls and clone size come straight from that table; D and trimming were deduced from the DNA. The sample includes about 93,000 clones, with more than 80% observed a single time. Less than 3% of the sample comes from the top ten.

With regard to this clone: It has no known antigen specificity. Qualities for individual bases were not recorded, and no much larger clone is one base off.

The CDR3 sequence holds 15 residues, the cysteine and phenylalanine included. This entry keeps only the CDR3 DNA: 45 bases, framed from base 1. The germline ends are 15 bases apart after V is trimmed by 4 bases and J by 2 bases. From the germline V gene, CDR1 is SQVTM and CDR2 is ANQGSEA. Sample time point, as interpreted from the label and publication: about 28 days (+/-7) after the second vaccine dose. Because spike-specific TCR depth and breadth did not differ between the two schedules, AZD1222 recipients who got a second dose at roughly 4 weeks were pooled with those who got a second dose at roughly 12 weeks. Vaccinee samples were obtained from the UK trials COV001 and COV002, which included a single-blind randomized controlled phase 2/3 trial of AZD1222 (ChAdOx1 nCoV-19) in healthy adults. For TCRbeta chain sequencing, PBMC samples from trial participants were taken at day 0 and at day 28 after the second dose.

The material was peripheral blood, obtained 28 days after the second AZD1222 dose. The chain joins TRBV29-1 to TRBJ1-3; matching of 6 bases hints at TRBD1 as the D gene. This clonotype was obtained from an adult who received the AZD1222 COVID-19 vaccine. The nucleotide sequence reads as follows: TGCAGCGTTGTTGGACAGCGATCGACTGGAAACACCATATATTTT. Its product reads: CSVVGQRSTGNTIYF. Reference TRBV29-1 and TRBJ1-3 genes cover what lies past the CDR3, so the full variable domain is SAVISQKPSRDICQRGTSLTIQCQVDSQVTMMFWYRQQPGQSLTLIATANQGSEATYESGFVIDKFPISRPNLTFSTLTVSNMSPEDSSIYLCSVVGQRSTGNTIYFGEGSWLTVV.